This T cell receptor (beta chain) was captured by sequencing in a study of PD-L1 blockade in urothelial cancer (dated by TCRdb to the late 2010s). The study in broad terms: All patients started therapy in the mid-2010s and received atezolizumab 1,200 mg intravenously every 3 weeks. Around 30 patients had pretreatment blood TCR-seq, about 24 had at least one posttreatment blood collection, and about 24 had tumor TCR-seq. TCR sequencing covered pretreatment tumor samples and matched, serially collected peripheral blood taken before and after atezolizumab treatment. A median of roughly 140,000 T cells and 80,000 or so unique TCRs was obtained from blood samples, and a median clonality of roughly 0.08 was observed. An ECOG performance status of 0 or 1 was recorded for the patients, and 0 to 3 prior chemotherapy regimens had been received by the patients. Whole exome sequencing and RNA sequencing of pretreatment tumors were performed alongside TCR sequencing in the same patients. Durable clinical benefit was achieved by nine patients and was not achieved by 20 patients. Somatic, immune and clinical correlates of response to PD-L1 blockade with atezolizumab in urothelial cancer were the focus of an exploratory multi-omic analysis. Blood samples were analyzed at two time points: 3 weeks after treatment start (second dose) and 6 weeks after treatment start. Durable clinical benefit was defined as progression-free survival longer than 6 months, and TCR features were also tested against progression-free and overall survival. About 90% of the roughly 29 patients were identified as males with urothelial cancer of bladder origin, and a prior smoking history was reported by 18 of 29 patients. Paper-wide results and their limitations: Because the sample size was small (n ≈ 30) and many exploratory analyses were performed, the results are intended to be hypothesis-generating. Greater expansion of tumor-associated TCR clones in peripheral blood 3 weeks after the start of treatment was observed in patients with durable benefit (n of about 21, p = 0.022). A pretreatment peripheral blood TCR clonality below the median was linked to improved progression-free and overall survival.

The sample's time point, from its label and the paper: pretreatment peripheral blood. A total of approximately 27 patients with locally advanced or metastatic urothelial carcinoma, treated at Memorial Sloan Kettering on a trial protocol, made up the cohort. Peripheral blood mononuclear cells were collected pretreatment and during treatment, at between 1 and 8 total time points per patient. The Qiagen DNeasy Blood extraction kit was used to purify genomic DNA from total PBMCs and from tumor samples. PBMCs were collected pretreatment and during treatment, and were isolated and stored as previously described. Comments on this clone: Which antigen it targets is not known. Nothing much larger sits one base from this clone, and base qualities are not available.

Synthetic TCR analog templates were spiked into each PCR so that absolute template abundance could be estimated from read counts. Using the immunoSEQ assay, TCRbeta CDR3 regions were amplified from genomic DNA with bias-controlled V and J gene primers. Rearranged TCRbeta segments were sequenced at approximately 20X coverage. In the source study's methods: Sequencing errors were corrected by clustering, and CDR3s were annotated against IMGT so that V, D and J genes could be assigned. Downstream analyses used only productive TCRbeta rearrangements and left out out-of-frame or stop-codon sequences. To compute clonality, Shannon entropy was normalized by the log of the number of unique productive sequences and then subtracted from one. Fisher's exact test with Benjamini-Hochberg correction, at a threshold of adjusted p below 0.01, was used to find clones that differed between time points or between blood and tumor. Sourced from immuneACCESS, this table was stored by TCRdb with only in-frame sequences that have V and J called. A share of the clones is absent; for the studies checked, an unresolved V gene accounts for under half, and the remainder has no known explanation. V and J calls and clone size are those listed in that table; D and trimming were worked out from the DNA. The sample profile shows roughly 87,000 clones; approximately 88% of them were found once. The top ten constitute more than 0.85% of the sample.

Sequencing was performed on PBMCs, taken around atezolizumab (anti-PD-L1) treatment. The TCR originated in a woman of 80 years or more with urothelial cancer.

CDR3 protein: CASRPTSGRTIQYF. The DNA sequence is as follows: TGTGCCAGCCGCCCCACTAGCGGGAGAACCATTCAGTACTTC. The sequence joins TRBV6-1 to TRBJ2-4, and 11 junctional nucleotides match TRBD2. The CDR3 numbers 14 residues from cysteine through phenylalanine. The DNA shown is the 42-base CDR3, in frame from base 1. Clipping removes 8 bases from V and 9 bases from J, with 9 as the unmatched junction base count. The germline V gene supplies CDR1 MNHNS and CDR2 SASEGT.